This TCR beta chain appears in the sequencing data of a study of cytomegalovirus exposure and HLA in healthy donors. Regarding the study as a whole: The authors enumerated roughly 180 TCR beta chains as linked to cytomegalovirus. According to a subsequent analysis, TCR clusters from the first cohort were inclined to appear together in the roughly 120 validation repertoires. Most TCR sequences showed up rarely, but some public TCRs showed up in many donors.

This clone was found many times. Its antigen is undetermined. CDR3 length equals 14 residues. The germline V gene has CDR1 MDHEN and CDR2 SYDVKM. V was shortened by 4 bases and J by 1 base, with 11 bases between the two germline ends. The donors were part of the validation cohort of 100 to 150 subjects. That cohort was separate from the first cohort, which comprised 550 to 750 subjects. The table came from immunoSEQ multiplex PCR; TCRdb's copy has only in-frame clones and leaves some out. The sample carries 250,000 to 300,000 clones, 80% to 90% recorded once. The sequence derives from a woman aged 18 to 35 in good health and CMV-seronegative. The rearrangement uses TRBV28 and TRBJ2-7, with D tentatively TRBD1 (6 bases). Material for sequencing was PBMCs. CDR3 sequence (DNA): TGTGCCAGCAGTTCCTTGACAGGATCCTACGAGCAGTACTTC. Translation gives CASSSLTGSYEQYF.